This TCR beta chain comes out of a study of post-analysis software for immune sequencing data. Overall study: Relapsing-remitting, secondary progressive and progressive-relapsing courses of multiple sclerosis were included. Findings of the study overall: Diversity measured as normalized Chao1 was significantly lower in multiple sclerosis patients than in controls. About 5 TRBV segments, including TRBV5-6, TRBV5-1 and TRBV20-1, were more frequent in patients than controls.

This clonotype was detected a few times. Its antigen is currently unknown. Unique molecular identifiers tagged the TCR beta cDNA libraries. MiXCR, applied by TCRdb to the PCR reads, yields one record per CDR3 protein. The sample comprises hundreds of thousands of distinct CDR3 sequences, just under 30% of which are singletons, and roughly 0.53% rests with the top ten. CDR3 length: 16 residues. The J segment lost 0 bases and the V segment lost 6 bases, leaving 5 bases of the junction unmatched. The germline V gene encodes CDR1 WSHSY and CDR2 SAAADI. The TCR originated in a girl aged 10-17 years with multiple sclerosis. Sequences were obtained from blood. The rearrangement uses TRBV10-2 and TRBJ2-1; 10 bases map to TRBD2. CDR3 nucleotide sequence: TGCGCCAGCAGGTATAGCGGGGGGAGCTCCTACAATGAGCAGTTCTTC. Its translation: CASRYSGGSSYNEQFF.